This T cell receptor (beta chain) was sequenced during a study of neoadjuvant anti-PD-1 for oral cavity cancer. Measured with immunoSEQ multiplex PCR; TCRdb has only the in-frame clones, and not every one. The sample holds 15,000 or so clones, over 65% seen once. Trimming cost V 7 bases and J 7 bases, with 17 bases left between them. The CDR3 runs to 15 residues. Germline V lookup: CDR1 MNHEY, CDR2 SVGAGI. PBMCs were not maintained or expanded in culture before analysis. The material was PBMCs, obtained before nivolumab (anti-PD-1) treatment. This chain joins TRBV6-5 and TRBJ1-6, with D maybe TRBD1 (5 bases). This receptor was taken from a person aged 40 to 85 with oral cavity squamous cell carcinoma. The CDR3, as DNA: TGTGCCAGCAACCCAGGGCATGCGGGGAATTCACCCCTCCACTTT. It specifies CASNPGHAGNSPLHF.